One sample yielded the 7 T cell receptor beta chains listed below, sequenced in a study of beta chain features in type 1 diabetes. Expressed TCRB transcripts were sequenced because the entire RNA isolate underwent reverse transcription. The data were produced by immunoSEQ multiplex PCR, yet TCRdb's version contains in-frame clones alone and is incomplete. The table lists over 700,000 clones, under 20% of them singletons, with around 0.02% in the top ten. Sample: naive CD4+ T cells from blood. The receptors originated from a woman under 30 in good health.

The chain uses TRBV7-9 and TRBJ2-7; 11 bases agree with TRBD1. The CDR3 runs to 12 residues. V gave up 8 bases and J gave up 5 bases; unmatched junction bases: 2. Germline CDR1 reads SEHNR; CDR2 reads FQNEAQ (reference sequence). The CDR3 spells CASGTGGNEQYF. The CDR3 DNA sequence: TGTGCCAGCGGGACAGGGGGGAACGAGCAGTACTTC.

A few counts support this clone. The genes are TRBV28 and TRBJ2-3, with D possibly being TRBD2 (6 bases). The CDR3 contains 15 residues. The germline CDR1 and CDR2 sequences are MDHEN and SYDVKM. V dropped 7 bases and J dropped 8 bases, with 22 bases sitting between them. The CDR3 region is CASTDSGTVRGTQYF. In nucleotides, the CDR3 is TGTGCCAGCACCGATTCCGGGACTGTCCGTGGTACGCAGTATTTT.

This clone turned up a few times. An end of the junction does not agree with germline; a read error may underlie this. The J gene is TRBJ2-7, the V gene TRBV28, with 10 bases aligning to TRBD2. The length of the CDR3 is 12 residues. From germline, CDR1 is MDHEN and CDR2 SYDVKM. The CDR3 nucleotides are TGTGCCAGCAGGGACATAGCGGGAGGCTCCACCTTC. It yields the protein CASRDIAGGSTF.

This clone has just a few counts. V and J are TRBV10-3 and TRBJ2-4; tentatively, D is TRBD2 (5 bases). The CDR3 runs 14 residues. The V end lost 2 bases, the J end lost 6 bases, and 11 bases lay between the germline ends. CDR1 and CDR2 (germline): ENHRY, SYGVKD. This chain's CDR3 is CAISEAGVGNIQYF. The CDR3, as DNA: TGTGCCATCAGTGAGGCCGGGGTTGGAAACATTCAGTACTTC.

The table lists this clone with a few counts. The chain recombines TRBV5-6 with TRBJ2-6; D gene ambiguous. CDR1 and CDR2 (germline): SGHDT, YYEEEE. CDR3 length equals 16 residues. Deletions cut 1 base from V and 4 bases from J, with 12 bases between. DNA of the CDR3: TGTGCCAGCAGCTTGTTCAGTCTCTCCGGGGCCAACGTCCTGACTTTC. This codes for CASSLFSLSGANVLTF.

The rearrangement links TRBV23-1 to TRBJ2-1, with D possibly matching TRBD2 (6 bases). TRBV23-1 is known as an ORF, though its function is uncertain. This CDR3 is 15 amino acids long. V was trimmed by 0 bases and J by 8 bases, leaving 14 bases between them. CDR3 in DNA: TGCGCCAGCAGTCAATCGGGACTCGTTTTCCATGAGCAGTTCTTC. This sequence encodes CASSQSGLVFHEQFF.

The gene calls are TRBV6-5 and TRBJ2-5; TRBD2 matches at 7 bases. CDR3 length equals 15 residues. The germline gives CDR1 MNHEY, CDR2 SVGAGI. V lost 4 bases, J lost 1 base, and 6 bases stayed unmatched. CDR3 DNA sequence: TGTGCCAGCAGTTCCCTGTGGGGGGGCCAAGAGACCCAGTACTTC. Translation: CASSSLWGGQETQYF.